This TCR beta chain was identified during a study of cytomegalovirus exposure and HLA in healthy donors. As for the donors, each was a healthy bone marrow donor. PCR was performed using 60 Vbeta and 13 Jbeta primers. Clones were read by immunoSEQ multiplex PCR, and TCRdb kept only the in-frame ones, dropping some. The sample shows approximately 200,000 clones, roughly 85% of them seen only once. In regard to this clone: Its antigen is unidentified.

V was clipped by 6 bases and J by 6 bases; unmatched bases: 7. Germline V CDR1 and CDR2: MNHNS, SASEGT. The CDR3 has 13 residues. Broader study findings: Other equally common chains were less clonally expanded than HLA-associated TCR beta chains, a later analysis showed. A later analysis found that most CMV-associated TCR beta chains appeared HLA-restricted. Confirmation was obtained in vitro that three CMV-associated chains are specific for CMV antigens.

This sequence originates from a young man in good health and CMV-seronegative. Sample: PBMCs. This chain joins TRBV6-1 and TRBJ2-7, with 8 positions matching TRBD1. CDR3 nucleotide sequence: TGTGCCAGCAGCGCTACAGGGGGGCTCGAGCAGTACTTC. Its protein is CASSATGGLEQYF.